This TCR beta chain was sequenced for a study of CXCR3-negative and CXCR3-positive naive CD8 T cells. A CD45RO-CCR7+CD27+CD95- profile was what naive CD8+ T cells displayed. TRB cDNA libraries were made by UMI-labeled 5' RACE. No DNA is given; TCRdb re-called the 5' RACE reads and lists each CDR3 protein once. The sample holds about 150,000 distinct CDR3 sequences. Study results and limitations: Both naive subsets showed comparably high diversity, and memory CD8+ cells showed much lower diversity. Researchers report that CXCR3-positive naive cells carry more hydrophobic TRB CDR3s than CXCR3-negative naive cells.

From germline, CDR1 is LGHDT and CDR2 YNNKEL (reference sequence). This CDR3 has 17 amino acids. In the case of this clonotype: Antigen: not known.

The chain recombines TRBV3-1 with TRBJ2-5; absent DNA, TCRdb's TRBD2 call cannot be checked. The clonotype comes from a human donor in good health. Some clones in this sample may be carry-over from other donors' samples. The sequencing sample was made of naive CXCR3+ CD8+ T cells from blood. Subset of the sample: CD45RO-CCR7+CD27+CD95- naive CD8+ T cells expressing CXCR3 (TNR3+). The chain's CDR3 is CASSQGPGLAGRETQYF.